Detailed here is one T cell receptor beta chain. This clonotype was seen more than once but under ten times. Which antigen it targets is not known. Per-base quality was not reported, and no clone a single base away is much larger than it. The protocol used for the library was 5' RACE. A second PCR of roughly 7 to 12 cycles was run with a J-beta primer mix and a sample-barcoded 5' primer. Each TCR beta cDNA molecule received a unique molecular identifier from a template-switch 5' adaptor carrying 12 random nucleotides. Each sample yielded at least 3 million CDR3-containing paired-end reads. First-strand cDNA synthesis was performed from all RNA using the Mint cDNA synthesis kit, with priming by a TRBC-specific oligonucleotide. Following uracil-DNA glycosylase treatment, a first 18-cycle PCR with universal primers M1SS and BC2_uni_R was performed on all cDNA. Per the source publication's procedure: For normalization, 1 million high-quality reads, each with a distinct molecular identifier, were randomly selected from each sample. Reads sharing molecular identifiers were discarded rather than binned into consensus sequences. MiTCR, with a Q25 quality threshold and the strictest error-elimination algorithm, was used for CDR3 identification, clonotype clustering and error correction. A nonparametric unseen species model using Euler transformation provided a lower-bound estimate of total TCR beta diversity. The public reads were reprocessed in TCRdb via fastp at Q25 and MiXCR, keeping in-frame beta chains. Rows with one shared CDR3 protein collapse into an entry with the most common genes and DNA. V and J calls and clone size were set by TCRdb, not the authors. A total of around 2 million distinct CDR3 sequences appear in this sample, roughly two fifths of them only once. Under 30% of the sample belongs to the ten largest clones.

The data belong to a study of blood T cells in healthy people across ages (dated by TCRdb to between 2015 and 2016). As for the study more broadly: In model experiments, roughly one uniquely barcoded TCR beta cDNA molecule per two T cells was captured by template switching. To avoid experimental bias, donors of different ages were spread randomly across the sequencing lanes. Using the same blood draw, the study looked at two additional independent replicas of 1 million unique cDNA reads for two donors, one aged 18 to 30 and the other aged 80 or older. Donors were grouped into four age groups: young (average about 15 years), middle-aged (roughly 38), aged (approximately 67) and long-lived (82). Age-related changes in TCR beta repertoire diversity were measured in the study by deep sequencing normalized with unique cDNA molecular identifiers.

What the authors observed across the whole study: Estimates of total diversity based on one million sequenced T cells were regarded as lower bounds and as underestimates. Donor CMV infection status was unknown, potentially confounding age-related changes in expanded clonotypes. There was a strong correlation between observed TCR beta diversity and the percentage of naive T cells measured by flow cytometry. As age increased, observed TCR beta diversity per million T cells dropped in a roughly linear way, and a significant reduction was already evident by age around 41. Because profiling used bulk unsorted PBMCs, naive and antigen-experienced compartments could not be compared conclusively. Compared with the aged group, more naive CD4+ T cells, fewer expanded clones and increased TCR diversity were shown by the long-lived group, suggesting age selection.

Donors were a few dozen systemically healthy Caucasian individuals from Russia aged roughly 6 to 95 years. Around 9.8 milliliters of peripheral blood were collected from each donor into EDTA-treated Vacutainer tubes. Ficoll-Paque density-gradient centrifugation was used to isolate PBMCs, with at least 6.5 million per sample. Trizol reagent was used to extract total RNA from PBMCs, with at least 6 micrograms per sample. The percentages of naive CD45RAhigh/CD27high T cells were determined by flow cytometry on a PBMC aliquot from every donor. The source of this sequence is a human donor in good health. Sequencing was carried out using blood.

The bases are TGTGCCAGCAGTTACTCGGTCAGGGGCCCCGAGCAGTACTTC. Its translation reads: CASSYSVRGPEQYF. This sequence uses TRBV6-2 or TRBV6-3 and TRBJ2-5; the D segment could be TRBD1, given 6 matching bases. The last part of the DNA fits TRBJ2-7 better; the J call may be wrong. In the germline V gene, CDR1 corresponds to MNHEY and CDR2 to SVGEGT. Taken from cysteine to phenylalanine, the CDR3 has 14 residues. Of the read, only the CDR3 DNA is kept; its 42 bases are in frame from base 1.